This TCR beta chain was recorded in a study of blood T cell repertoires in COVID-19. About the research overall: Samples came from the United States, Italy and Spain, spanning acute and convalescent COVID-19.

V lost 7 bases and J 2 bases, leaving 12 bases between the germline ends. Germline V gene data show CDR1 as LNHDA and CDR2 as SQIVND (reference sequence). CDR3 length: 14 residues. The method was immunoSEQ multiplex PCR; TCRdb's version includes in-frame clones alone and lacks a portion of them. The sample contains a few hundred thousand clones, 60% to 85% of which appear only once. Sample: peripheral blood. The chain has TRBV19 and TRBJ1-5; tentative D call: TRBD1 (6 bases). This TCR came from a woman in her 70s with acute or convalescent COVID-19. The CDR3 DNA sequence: TGTGCCAGTAACCAACAGGGCGGCAATCAGCCCCAGCATTTT. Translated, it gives CASNQQGGNQPQHF.